Each of the 3 T cell receptor beta chains below was sequenced from the same sample in a study of T cell responses to AZD1222 COVID-19 vaccine. Some clones are missing from TCRdb's copy, which holds only in-frame ones; the method was immunoSEQ multiplex PCR. Of 45,000 to 55,000 clones listed, approximately 79% are singletons. The specimen comprised peripheral blood, sampled on day 0 of MenACWY control vaccination. The source of these receptors is an adult in good health.

This clone turned up a few times. The CDR3 here is CASSSSGQAYNEQFF. CDR3 in DNA: TGTGCCAGCAGTAGCTCGGGACAAGCCTACAATGAGCAGTTCTTC. V and J are TRBV6-4 and TRBJ2-1; D possibly corresponds to TRBD1 (6 bases). Trimming removed 5 bases from V and 2 bases from J, with 13 bases in between. Germline CDR1 MRHNA, CDR2 SNTAGT. This CDR3 comprises 15 residues.

This chain links TRBV2 with TRBJ2-3; unclear D gene. Germline values: CDR1 SNHLY, CDR2 FYNNEI. The CDR3 runs to 11 residues. Trimming removed 9 bases from V and 3 bases from J, with 7 bases in between. CDR3 DNA: TGTGCCAGAGTCGAGACAGATACGCAGTATTTT. Protein product: CARVETDTQYF.

The chain uses TRBV9 and TRBJ1-1, with D possibly matching TRBD1 (6 bases). Trimming stripped 2 bases from V and 3 bases from J, with 14 bases between. The CDR3 length is 15 residues. From germline, CDR1 is SGDLS and CDR2 YYNGEE. This CDR3 is CASSVRGESDTEAFF. DNA of the CDR3: TGTGCCAGCAGCGTCAGGGGTGAGTCGGACACTGAAGCTTTCTTT.